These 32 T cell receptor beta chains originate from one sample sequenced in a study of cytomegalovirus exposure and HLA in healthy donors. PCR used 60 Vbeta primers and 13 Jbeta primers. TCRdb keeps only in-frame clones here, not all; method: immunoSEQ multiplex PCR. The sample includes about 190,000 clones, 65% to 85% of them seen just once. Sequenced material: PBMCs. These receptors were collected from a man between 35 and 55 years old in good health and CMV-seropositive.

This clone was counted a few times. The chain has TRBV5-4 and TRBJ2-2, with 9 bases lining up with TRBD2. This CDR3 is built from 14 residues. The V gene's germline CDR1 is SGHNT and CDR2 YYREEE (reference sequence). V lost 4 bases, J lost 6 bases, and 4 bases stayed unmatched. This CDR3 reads CASSPLAGAGELFF. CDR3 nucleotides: TGTGCCAGCAGCCCTTTAGCGGGAGCCGGGGAGCTGTTTTTT.

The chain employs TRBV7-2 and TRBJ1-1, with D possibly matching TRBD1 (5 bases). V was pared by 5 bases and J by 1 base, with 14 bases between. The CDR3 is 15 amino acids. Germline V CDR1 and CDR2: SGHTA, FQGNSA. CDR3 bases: TGTGCCAGCAGCGCATACAGGAGCACGAACACTGAAGCTTTCTTT. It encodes CASSAYRSTNTEAFF.

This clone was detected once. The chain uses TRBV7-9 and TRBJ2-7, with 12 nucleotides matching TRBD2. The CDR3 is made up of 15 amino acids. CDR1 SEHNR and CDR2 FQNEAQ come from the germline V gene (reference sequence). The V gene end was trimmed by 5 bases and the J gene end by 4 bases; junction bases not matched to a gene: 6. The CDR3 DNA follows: TGTGCCAGCAGCGGACTAGCGGGAAAGTCGTACGAGCAGTACTTC. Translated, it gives CASSGLAGKSYEQYF. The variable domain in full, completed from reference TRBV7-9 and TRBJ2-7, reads DTGVSQNPRHKITKRGQNVTFRCDPISEHNRLYWYRQTLGQGPEFLTYFQNEAQLEKSRLLSDRFSAERPKGSFSTLEIQRTEQGDSAMYLCASSGLAGKSYEQYFGPGTRLTVT.

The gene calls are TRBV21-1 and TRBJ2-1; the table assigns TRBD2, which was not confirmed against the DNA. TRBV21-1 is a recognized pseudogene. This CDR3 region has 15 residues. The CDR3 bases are TGTGCCAGCAGCAAACGGCGGGAGGGCACGAATGAGCAGTTCTTC. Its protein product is CASSKRREGTNEQFF.

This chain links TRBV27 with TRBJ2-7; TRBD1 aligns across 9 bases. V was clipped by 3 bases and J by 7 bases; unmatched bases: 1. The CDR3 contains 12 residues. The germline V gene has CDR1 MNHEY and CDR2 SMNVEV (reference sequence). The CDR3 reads CASSFGTGEQYF. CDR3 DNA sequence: TGTGCCAGCAGTTTTGGGACAGGGGAGCAGTACTTC.

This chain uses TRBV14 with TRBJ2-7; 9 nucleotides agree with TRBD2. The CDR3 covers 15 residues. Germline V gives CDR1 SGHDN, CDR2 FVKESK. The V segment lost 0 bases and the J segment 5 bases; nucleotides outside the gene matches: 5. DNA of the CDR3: TGTGCCAGCAGCCAAGAAGGCCTAGCGGGGAACGAGCAGTACTTC. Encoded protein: CASSQEGLAGNEQYF.

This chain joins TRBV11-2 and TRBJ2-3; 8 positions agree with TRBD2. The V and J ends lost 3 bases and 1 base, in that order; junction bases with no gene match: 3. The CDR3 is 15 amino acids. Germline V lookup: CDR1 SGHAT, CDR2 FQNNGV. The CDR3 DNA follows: TGTGCCAGCAGCTTCGGGACTAGGGGCACAGATACGCAGTATTTT. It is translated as CASSFGTRGTDTQYF. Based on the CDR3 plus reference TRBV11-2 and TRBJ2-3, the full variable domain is EAGVAQSPRYKIIEKRQSVAFWCNPISGHATLYWYQQILGQGPKLLIQFQNNGVVDDSQLPKDRFSAERLKGVDSTLKIQPAKLEDSAVYLCASSFGTRGTDTQYFGPGTRLTVL.

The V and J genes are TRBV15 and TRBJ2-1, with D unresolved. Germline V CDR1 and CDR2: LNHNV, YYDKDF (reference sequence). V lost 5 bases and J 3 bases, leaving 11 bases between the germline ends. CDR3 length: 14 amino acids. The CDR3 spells CATSLVENYNEQFF. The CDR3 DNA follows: TGTGCCACCAGCTTAGTTGAAAACTACAATGAGCAGTTCTTC.

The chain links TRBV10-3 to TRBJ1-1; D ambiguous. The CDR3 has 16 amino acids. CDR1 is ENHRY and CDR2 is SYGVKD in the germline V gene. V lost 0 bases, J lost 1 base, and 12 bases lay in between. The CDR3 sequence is CAISESTGSGNTEAFF. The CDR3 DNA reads TGTGCCATCAGTGAGTCGACCGGTTCGGGGAACACTGAAGCTTTCTTT.

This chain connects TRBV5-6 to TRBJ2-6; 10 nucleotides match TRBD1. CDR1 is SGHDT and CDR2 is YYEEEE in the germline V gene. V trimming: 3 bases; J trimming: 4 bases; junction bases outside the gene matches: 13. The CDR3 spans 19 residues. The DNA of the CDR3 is TGTGCCAGCAGCTCCTTCGGGACAGGGGCTCCTCGGGGGGCCAACGTCCTGACTTTC. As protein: CASSSFGTGAPRGANVLTF.

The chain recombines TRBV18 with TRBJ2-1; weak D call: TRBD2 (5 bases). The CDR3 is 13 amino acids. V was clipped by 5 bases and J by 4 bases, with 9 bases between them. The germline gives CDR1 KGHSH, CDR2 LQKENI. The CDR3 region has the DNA TGTGCCAGCTCAGACCAGCGGTACAATGAGCAGTTCTTC. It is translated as CASSDQRYNEQFF.

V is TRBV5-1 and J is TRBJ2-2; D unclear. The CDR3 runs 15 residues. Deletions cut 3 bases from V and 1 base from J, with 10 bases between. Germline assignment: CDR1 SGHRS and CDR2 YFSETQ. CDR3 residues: CASSSWAMNTGELFF. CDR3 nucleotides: TGCGCCAGCAGCTCCTGGGCCATGAACACCGGGGAGCTGTTTTTT.

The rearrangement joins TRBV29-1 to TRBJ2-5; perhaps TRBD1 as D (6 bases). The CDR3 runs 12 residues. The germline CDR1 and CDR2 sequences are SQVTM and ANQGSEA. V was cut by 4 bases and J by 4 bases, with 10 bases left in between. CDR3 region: CSVGIRGETQYF. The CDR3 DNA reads TGCAGCGTTGGAATCAGGGGAGAGACCCAGTACTTC.

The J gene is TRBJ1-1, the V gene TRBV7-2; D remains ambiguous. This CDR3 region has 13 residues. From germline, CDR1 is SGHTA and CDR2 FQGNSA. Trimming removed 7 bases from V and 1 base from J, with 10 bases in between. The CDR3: CASTVDWNTEAFF. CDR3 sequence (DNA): TGTGCCAGCACCGTTGACTGGAACACTGAAGCTTTCTTT.

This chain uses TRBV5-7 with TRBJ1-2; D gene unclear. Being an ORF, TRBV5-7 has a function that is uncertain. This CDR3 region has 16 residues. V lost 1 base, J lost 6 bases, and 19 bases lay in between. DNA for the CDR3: TGTGCCAGCAGCTTGCAAGGGTGGGTGTTGGAGGATGGCTACACCTTC. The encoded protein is CASSLQGWVLEDGYTF.

CDR3 DNA: TGTGCCAGCAGCCTACAGGGAACCTATGGCTACACCTTC. It translates to CASSLQGTYGYTF. This sequence joins TRBV25-1 and TRBJ1-2; tentative D call: TRBD1 (6 bases). V lost 6 bases to trimming and J lost 4 bases, with 12 bases between them. Looked up from germline, CDR1 is MGHDK and CDR2 is SYGVNS. The CDR3 totals 13 residues.

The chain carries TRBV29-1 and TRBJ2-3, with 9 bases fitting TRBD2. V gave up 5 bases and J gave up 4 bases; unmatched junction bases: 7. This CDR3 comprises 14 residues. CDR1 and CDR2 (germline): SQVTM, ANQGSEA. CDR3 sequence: CSVMAGGLPDTQYF. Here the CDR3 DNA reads TGCAGCGTTATGGCGGGAGGGCTCCCAGATACGCAGTATTTT.

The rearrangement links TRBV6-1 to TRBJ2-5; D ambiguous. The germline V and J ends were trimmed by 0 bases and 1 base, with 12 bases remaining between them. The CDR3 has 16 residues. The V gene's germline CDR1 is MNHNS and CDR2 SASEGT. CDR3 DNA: TGTGCCAGCAGTGAAGCGTACAGCTCATTCCAAGAGACCCAGTACTTC. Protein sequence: CASSEAYSSFQETQYF.

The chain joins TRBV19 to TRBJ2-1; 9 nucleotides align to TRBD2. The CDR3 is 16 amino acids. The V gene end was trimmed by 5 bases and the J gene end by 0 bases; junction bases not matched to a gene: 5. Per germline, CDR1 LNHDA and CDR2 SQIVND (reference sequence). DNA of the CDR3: TGTGCCAGTAGTCGTAGCGGGGGTAGCTCCTACAATGAGCAGTTCTTC. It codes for CASSRSGGSSYNEQFF.

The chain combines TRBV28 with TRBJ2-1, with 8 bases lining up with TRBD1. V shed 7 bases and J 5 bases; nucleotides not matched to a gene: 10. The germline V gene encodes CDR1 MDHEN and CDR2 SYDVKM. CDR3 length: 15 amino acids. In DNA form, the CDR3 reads TGTGCCAGCATCTCCGGGACAGGTCAACACAATGAGCAGTTCTTC. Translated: CASISGTGQHNEQFF.

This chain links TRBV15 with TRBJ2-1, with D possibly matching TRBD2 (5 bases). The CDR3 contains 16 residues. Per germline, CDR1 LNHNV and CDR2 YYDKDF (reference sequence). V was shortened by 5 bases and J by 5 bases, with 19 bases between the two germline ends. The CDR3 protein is CATSRRPSGLDNEQFF. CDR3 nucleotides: TGTGCCACCAGCCGCCGGCCTAGTGGACTGGACAATGAGCAGTTCTTC.

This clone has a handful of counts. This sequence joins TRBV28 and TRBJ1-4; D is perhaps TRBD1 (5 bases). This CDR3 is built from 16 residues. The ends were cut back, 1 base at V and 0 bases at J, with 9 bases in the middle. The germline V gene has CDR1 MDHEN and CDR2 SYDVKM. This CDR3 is CASSLLTAPTNEKLFF. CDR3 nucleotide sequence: TGTGCCAGCAGTTTATTGACAGCCCCAACTAATGAAAAACTGTTTTTT.

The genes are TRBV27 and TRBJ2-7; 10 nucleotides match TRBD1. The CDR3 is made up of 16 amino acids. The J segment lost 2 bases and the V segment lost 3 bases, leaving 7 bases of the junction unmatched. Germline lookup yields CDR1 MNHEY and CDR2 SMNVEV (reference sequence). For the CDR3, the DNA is TGTGCCAGCAGTTTTCCCGGGACAGGGGAAGCCTACGAGCAGTACTTC. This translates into CASSFPGTGEAYEQYF.

The chain's CDR3 is CASSLAGPGTEAFF. The CDR3 coding sequence is TGTGCCAGCAGCTTAGCAGGTCCGGGCACTGAAGCTTTCTTT. V gene TRBV7-2 combines with J gene TRBJ1-1; D is undetermined. This CDR3 comprises 14 residues. Germline loops: CDR1 SGHTA, CDR2 FQGNSA. The ends were cut back, 0 bases at V and 4 bases at J, with 9 bases in the middle. The full variable domain, its missing parts supplied by reference TRBV7-2 and TRBJ1-1, is GAGVSQSPSNKVTEKGKDVELRCDPISGHTALYWYRQSLGQGLEFLIYFQGNSAPDKSGLPSDRFSAERTGGSVSTLTIQRTQQEDSAVYLCASSLAGPGTEAFFGQGTRLTVV.

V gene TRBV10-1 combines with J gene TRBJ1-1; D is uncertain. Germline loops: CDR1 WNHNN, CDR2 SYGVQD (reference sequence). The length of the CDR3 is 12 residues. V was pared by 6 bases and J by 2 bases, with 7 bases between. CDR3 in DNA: TGCGCCAGCAGCCCCGTAAACACTGAAGCTTTCTTT. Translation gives CASSPVNTEAFF.

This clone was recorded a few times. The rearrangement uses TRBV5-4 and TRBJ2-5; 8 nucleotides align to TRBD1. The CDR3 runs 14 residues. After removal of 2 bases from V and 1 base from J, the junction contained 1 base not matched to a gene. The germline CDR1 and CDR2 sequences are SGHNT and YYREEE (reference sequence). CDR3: CASSFGQGQETQYF. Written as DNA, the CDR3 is TGTGCCAGCAGCTTTGGACAGGGCCAAGAGACCCAGTACTTC.

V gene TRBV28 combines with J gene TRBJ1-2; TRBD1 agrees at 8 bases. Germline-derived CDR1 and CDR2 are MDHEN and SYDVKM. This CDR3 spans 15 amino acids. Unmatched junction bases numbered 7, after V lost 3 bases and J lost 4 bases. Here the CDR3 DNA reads TGTGCCAGCAGTTTCGCCAGGGGGCTAACCTATGGCTACACCTTC. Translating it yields CASSFARGLTYGYTF.

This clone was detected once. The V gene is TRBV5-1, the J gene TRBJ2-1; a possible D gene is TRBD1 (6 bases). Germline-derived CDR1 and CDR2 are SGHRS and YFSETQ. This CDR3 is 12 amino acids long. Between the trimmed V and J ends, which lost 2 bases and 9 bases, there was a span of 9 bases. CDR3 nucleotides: TGCGCCAGCAGCTTAACAGGGACTGAGCAGTTCTTC. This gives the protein CASSLTGTEQFF.

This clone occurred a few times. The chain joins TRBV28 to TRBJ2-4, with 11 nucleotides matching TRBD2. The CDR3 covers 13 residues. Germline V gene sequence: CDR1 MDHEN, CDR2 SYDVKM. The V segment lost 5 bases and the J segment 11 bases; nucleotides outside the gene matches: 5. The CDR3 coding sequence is TGTGCCAGCAGTGCCGGGACTAGCGGATTTCAGTACTTC. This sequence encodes CASSAGTSGFQYF.

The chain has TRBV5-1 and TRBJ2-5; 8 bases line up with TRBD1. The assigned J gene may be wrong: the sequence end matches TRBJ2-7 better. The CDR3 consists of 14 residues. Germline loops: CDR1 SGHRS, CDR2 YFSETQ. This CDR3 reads CASSLDRGVDEQYF. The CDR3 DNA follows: TGCGCCAGCAGCTTGGACAGGGGGGTAGACGAGCAGTACTTC.

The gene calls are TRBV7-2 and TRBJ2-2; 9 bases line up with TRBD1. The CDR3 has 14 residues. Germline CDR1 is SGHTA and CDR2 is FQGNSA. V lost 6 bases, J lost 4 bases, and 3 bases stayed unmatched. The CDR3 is CASRQTGGTGELFF. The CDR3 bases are TGTGCCAGCAGACAGACAGGGGGCACCGGGGAGCTGTTTTTT.

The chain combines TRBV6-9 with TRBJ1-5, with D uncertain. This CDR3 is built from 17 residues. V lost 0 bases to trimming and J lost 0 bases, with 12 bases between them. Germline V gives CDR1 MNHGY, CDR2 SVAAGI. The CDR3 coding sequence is TGTGCCAGCAGTTATTCTGTCGGGGATTATAGCAATCAGCCCCAGCATTTT. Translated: CASSYSVGDYSNQPQHF.